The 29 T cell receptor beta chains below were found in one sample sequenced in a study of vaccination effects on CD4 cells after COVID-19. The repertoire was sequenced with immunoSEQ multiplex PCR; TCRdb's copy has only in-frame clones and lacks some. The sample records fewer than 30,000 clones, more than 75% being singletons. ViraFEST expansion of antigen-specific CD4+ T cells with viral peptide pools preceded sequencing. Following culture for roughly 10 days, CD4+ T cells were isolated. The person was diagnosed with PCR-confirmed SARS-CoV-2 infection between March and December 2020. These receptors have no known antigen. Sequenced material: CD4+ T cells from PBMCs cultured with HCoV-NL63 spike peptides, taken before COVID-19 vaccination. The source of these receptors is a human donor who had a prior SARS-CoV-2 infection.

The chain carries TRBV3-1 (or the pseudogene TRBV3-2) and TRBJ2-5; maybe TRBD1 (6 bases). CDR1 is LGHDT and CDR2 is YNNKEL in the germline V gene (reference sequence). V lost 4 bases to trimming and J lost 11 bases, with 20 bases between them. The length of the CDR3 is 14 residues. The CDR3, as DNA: TGTGCCAGCAGCCTTGGGACATTTGGTACGTCTCAGTACTTC. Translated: CASSLGTFGTSQYF.

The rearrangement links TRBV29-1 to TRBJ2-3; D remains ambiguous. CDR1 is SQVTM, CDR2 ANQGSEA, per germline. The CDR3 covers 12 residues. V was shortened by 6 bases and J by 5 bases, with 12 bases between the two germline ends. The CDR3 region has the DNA TGCAGCGTACCAAATGCAGGAGATACGCAGTATTTT. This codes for CSVPNAGDTQYF.

Written as DNA, the CDR3 is TGTGCCACCAGCAGAGGCGGGACGATAGAGACCCAGTACTTC. Translation gives CATSRGGTIETQYF. The chain employs TRBV15 and TRBJ2-5, with D maybe TRBD2 (6 bases). The V end was cut by 1 base, the J end by 4 bases, with 10 bases between. The CDR3 is made up of 14 amino acids. The V gene's germline CDR1 is LNHNV and CDR2 YYDKDF (reference sequence).

CDR3 protein: CASSLLGGPETQYF. The CDR3 bases are TGCGCCAGCAGCTTGTTGGGGGGCCCGGAGACCCAGTACTTC. The chain couples TRBV5-1 to TRBJ2-5, with D perhaps being TRBD1 or TRBD2 (6 bases each). This CDR3 is 14 amino acids long. Trimming stripped 1 base from V and 5 bases from J, with 12 bases between. Germline V gene lookup returns CDR1 SGHRS and CDR2 YFSETQ. Complete variable domain (other parts from reference TRBV5-1 and TRBJ2-5): KAGVTQTPRYLIKTRGQQVTLSCSPISGHRSVSWYQQTPGQGLQFLFEYFSETQRNKGNFPGRFSGRQFSNSRSEMNVSTLELGDSALYLCASSLLGGPETQYFGPGTRLLVL.

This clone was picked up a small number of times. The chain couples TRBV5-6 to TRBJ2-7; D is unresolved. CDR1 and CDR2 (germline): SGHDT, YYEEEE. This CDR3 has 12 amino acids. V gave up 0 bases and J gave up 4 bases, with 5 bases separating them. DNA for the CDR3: TGTGCCAGCAGCTTGGAGATGTACGAGCAGTACTTC. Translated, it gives CASSLEMYEQYF.

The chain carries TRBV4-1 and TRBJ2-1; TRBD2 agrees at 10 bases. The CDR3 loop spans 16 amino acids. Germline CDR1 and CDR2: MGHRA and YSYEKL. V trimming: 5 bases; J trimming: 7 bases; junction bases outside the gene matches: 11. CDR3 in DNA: TGCGCCAGCAGCTCATACCACTTAGCGGGAGGTAATGAGCAGTTCTTC. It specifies CASSSYHLAGGNEQFF.

The CDR3 loop reads CATSRALARSTDTQYF. The CDR3 bases are TGTGCCACCAGCAGAGCACTAGCGCGTAGCACAGATACGCAGTATTTT. This sequence joins TRBV15 and TRBJ2-3, with 7 nucleotides matching TRBD2. CDR3 length: 16 residues. The V gene end was trimmed by 1 base and the J gene end by 0 bases; junction bases not matched to a gene: 4. From germline, CDR1 is LNHNV and CDR2 YYDKDF (reference sequence).

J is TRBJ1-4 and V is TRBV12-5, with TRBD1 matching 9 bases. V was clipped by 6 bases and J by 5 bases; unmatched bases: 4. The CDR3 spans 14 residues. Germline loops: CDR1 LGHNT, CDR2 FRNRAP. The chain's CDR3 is CASGPGTGNEKLFF. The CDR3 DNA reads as TGTGCTAGTGGACCCGGGACAGGGAATGAAAAACTGTTTTTT.

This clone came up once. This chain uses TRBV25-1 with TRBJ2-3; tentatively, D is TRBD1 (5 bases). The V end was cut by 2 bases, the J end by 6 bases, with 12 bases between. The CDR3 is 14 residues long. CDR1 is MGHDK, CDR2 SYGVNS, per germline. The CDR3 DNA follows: TGTGCCAGCAGTGAAGAGAAGGGGTTGGATACGCAGTATTTT. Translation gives CASSEEKGLDTQYF.

CDR3 region: CASRSLRLGPPNEQFF. The CDR3 region has the DNA TGTGCCAGCAGAAGCCTACGACTCGGGCCACCAAATGAGCAGTTCTTC. The chain is built from TRBV11-2 and TRBJ2-1; D unclear. V lost 6 bases, J lost 7 bases, and 22 bases lay in between. The CDR3 has 16 residues. Per germline, CDR1 SGHAT and CDR2 FQNNGV. Variable domain in full (rest from reference TRBV11-2 and TRBJ2-1): EAGVAQSPRYKIIEKRQSVAFWCNPISGHATLYWYQQILGQGPKLLIQFQNNGVVDDSQLPKDRFSAERLKGVDSTLKIQPAKLEDSAVYLCASRSLRLGPPNEQFFGPGTRLTVL.

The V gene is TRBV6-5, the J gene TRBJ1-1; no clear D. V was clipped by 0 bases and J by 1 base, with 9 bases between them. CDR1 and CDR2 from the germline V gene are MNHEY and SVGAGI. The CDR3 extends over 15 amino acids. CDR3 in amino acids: CASSYSSLWNTEAFF. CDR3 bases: TGTGCCAGCAGTTACTCTAGCCTGTGGAACACTGAAGCTTTCTTT.

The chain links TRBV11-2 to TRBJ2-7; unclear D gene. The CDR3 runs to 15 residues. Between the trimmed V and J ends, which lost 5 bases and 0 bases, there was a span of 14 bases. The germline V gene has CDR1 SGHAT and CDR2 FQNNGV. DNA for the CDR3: TGTGCCAGCAGCCTCCACGACATCAACTCCTACGAGCAGTACTTC. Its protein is CASSLHDINSYEQYF.

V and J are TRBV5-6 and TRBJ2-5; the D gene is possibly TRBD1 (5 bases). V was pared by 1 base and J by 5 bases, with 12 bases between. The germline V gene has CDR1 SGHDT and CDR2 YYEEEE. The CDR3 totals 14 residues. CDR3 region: CASSLYLGRETQYF. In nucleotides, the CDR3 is TGTGCCAGCAGCTTGTATCTGGGGCGGGAGACCCAGTACTTC.

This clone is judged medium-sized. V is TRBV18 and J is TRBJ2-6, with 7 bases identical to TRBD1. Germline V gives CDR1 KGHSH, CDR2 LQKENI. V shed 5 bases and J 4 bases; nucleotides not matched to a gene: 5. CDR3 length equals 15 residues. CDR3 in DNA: TGTGCCAGCTCAAGACAGGGTTCAGGGGCCAACGTCCTGACTTTC. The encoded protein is CASSRQGSGANVLTF. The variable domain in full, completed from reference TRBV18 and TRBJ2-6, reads NAGVMQNPRHLVRRRGQEARLRCSPMKGHSHVYWYRQLPEEGLKFMVYLQKENIIDESGMPKERFSAEFPKEGPSILRIQQVVRGDSAAYFCASSRQGSGANVLTFGAGSRLTVL.

The CDR3 DNA is TGTGCCAGCAGCTCGACAGCGGAGGGCTCCTACGAGCAGTACTTC. This translates into CASSSTAEGSYEQYF. J is TRBJ2-7 and V is TRBV13; a weak D match, TRBD2 (6 bases). From germline, CDR1 is PRHDT and CDR2 FYEKMQ (reference sequence). V lost 4 bases and J 0 bases, leaving 13 bases between the germline ends. The CDR3 sequence is 15 residues long.

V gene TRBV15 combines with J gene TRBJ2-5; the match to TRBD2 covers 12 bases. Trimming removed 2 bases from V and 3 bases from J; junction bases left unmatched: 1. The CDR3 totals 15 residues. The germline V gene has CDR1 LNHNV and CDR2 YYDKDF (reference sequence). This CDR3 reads CATSRRLAGEETQYF. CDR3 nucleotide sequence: TGTGCCACCAGCAGACGACTAGCGGGGGAAGAGACCCAGTACTTC.

The CDR3 region is CASSLGQGSYGYTF. The CDR3 region has the DNA TGTGCCAGCAGCTTGGGACAGGGCTCCTATGGCTACACCTTC. This chain links TRBV6-5 with TRBJ1-2; 9 bases map to TRBD1. V was pared by 6 bases and J by 4 bases, with 6 bases of the junction left unmatched. Germline values: CDR1 MNHEY, CDR2 SVGAGI. The CDR3 has 14 amino acids.

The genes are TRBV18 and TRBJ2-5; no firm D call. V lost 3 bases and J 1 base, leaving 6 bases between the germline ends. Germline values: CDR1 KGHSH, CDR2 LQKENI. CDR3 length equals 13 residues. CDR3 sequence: CASSPTAQETQYF. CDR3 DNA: TGTGCCAGCTCACCGACGGCCCAAGAGACCCAGTACTTC.

DNA of the CDR3: TGTGCCAGCAGCTGGGAGGGCACAGGGTCCGACAATGAGCAGTTCTTC. Translated: CASSWEGTGSDNEQFF. V is TRBV11-3 and J is TRBJ2-1; tentatively, D is TRBD2 (7 bases). The CDR3 totals 16 residues. The V end was cut by 4 bases, the J end by 5 bases, with 18 bases between. Germline CDR1 SGHNT, CDR2 YENEEA.

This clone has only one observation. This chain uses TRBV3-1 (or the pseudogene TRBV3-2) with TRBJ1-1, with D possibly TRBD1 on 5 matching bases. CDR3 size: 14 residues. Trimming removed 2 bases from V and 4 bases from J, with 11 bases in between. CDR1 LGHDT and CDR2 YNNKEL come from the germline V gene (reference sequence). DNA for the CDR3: TGTGCCAGCAGCCAACCAGGGCCAAGCACTGAAGCTTTCTTT. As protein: CASSQPGPSTEAFF.

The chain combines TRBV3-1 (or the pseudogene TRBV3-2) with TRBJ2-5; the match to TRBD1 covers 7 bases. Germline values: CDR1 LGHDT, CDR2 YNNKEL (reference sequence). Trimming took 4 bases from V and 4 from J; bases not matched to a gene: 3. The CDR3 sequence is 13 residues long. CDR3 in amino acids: CASSPQGVETQYF. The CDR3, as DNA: TGTGCCAGCAGCCCCCAGGGGGTAGAGACCCAGTACTTC.

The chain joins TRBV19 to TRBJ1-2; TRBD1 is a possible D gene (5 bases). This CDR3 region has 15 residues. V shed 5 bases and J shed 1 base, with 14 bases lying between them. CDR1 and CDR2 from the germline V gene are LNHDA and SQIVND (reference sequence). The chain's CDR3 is CASSPHQGFNYGYTF. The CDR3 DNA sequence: TGTGCCAGTAGTCCGCACCAGGGATTTAACTATGGCTACACCTTC.

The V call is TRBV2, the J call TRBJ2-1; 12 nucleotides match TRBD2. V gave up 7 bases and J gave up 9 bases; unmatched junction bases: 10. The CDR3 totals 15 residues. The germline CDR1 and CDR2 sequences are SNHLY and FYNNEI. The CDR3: CASTQTSGSVGEQFF. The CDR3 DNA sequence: TGTGCCAGCACACAGACTAGCGGGAGTGTCGGTGAGCAGTTCTTC.

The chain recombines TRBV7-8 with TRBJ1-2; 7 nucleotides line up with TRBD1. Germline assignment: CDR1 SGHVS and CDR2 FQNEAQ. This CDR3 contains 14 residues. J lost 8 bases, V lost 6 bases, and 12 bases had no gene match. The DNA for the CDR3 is TGTGCCAGCAGTCCTAAGACAGGGTTCGGGGGCTACACCTTC. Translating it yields CASSPKTGFGGYTF.

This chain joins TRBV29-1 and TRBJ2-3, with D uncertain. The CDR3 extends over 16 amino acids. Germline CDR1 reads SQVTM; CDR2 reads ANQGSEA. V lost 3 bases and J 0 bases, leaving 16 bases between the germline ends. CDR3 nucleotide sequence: TGCAGCGTTGATAGCCACTATACGGCTAGCACAGATACGCAGTATTTT. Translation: CSVDSHYTASTDTQYF.

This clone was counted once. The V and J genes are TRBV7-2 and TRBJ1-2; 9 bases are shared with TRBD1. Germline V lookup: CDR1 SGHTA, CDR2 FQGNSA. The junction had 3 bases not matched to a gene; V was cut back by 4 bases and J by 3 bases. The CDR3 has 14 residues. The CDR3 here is CASSWTGVDYGYTF. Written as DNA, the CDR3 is TGTGCCAGCAGCTGGACAGGGGTGGACTATGGCTACACCTTC.

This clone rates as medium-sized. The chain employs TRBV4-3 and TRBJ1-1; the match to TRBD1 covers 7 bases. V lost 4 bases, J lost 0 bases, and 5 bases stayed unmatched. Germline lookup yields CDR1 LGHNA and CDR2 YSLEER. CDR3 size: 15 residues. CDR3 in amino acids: CASSRTGQVNTEAFF. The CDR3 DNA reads TGCGCCAGCAGCCGAACCGGACAGGTGAACACTGAAGCTTTCTTT.

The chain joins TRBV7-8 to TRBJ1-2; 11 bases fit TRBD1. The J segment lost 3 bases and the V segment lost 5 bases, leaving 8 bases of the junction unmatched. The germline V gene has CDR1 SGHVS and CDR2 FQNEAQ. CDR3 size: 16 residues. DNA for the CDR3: TGTGCCAGCAGCCCGGACAGGGGGCTGTTTGACTATGGCTACACCTTC. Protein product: CASSPDRGLFDYGYTF.

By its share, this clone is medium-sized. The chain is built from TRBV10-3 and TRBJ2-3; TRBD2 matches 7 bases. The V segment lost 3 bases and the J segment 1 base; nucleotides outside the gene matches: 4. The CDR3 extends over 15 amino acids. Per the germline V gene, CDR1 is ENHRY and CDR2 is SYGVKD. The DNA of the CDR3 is TGTGCCATCAGTGAACGGGGAGGGGGCACAGATACGCAGTATTTT. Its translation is CAISERGGGTDTQYF.